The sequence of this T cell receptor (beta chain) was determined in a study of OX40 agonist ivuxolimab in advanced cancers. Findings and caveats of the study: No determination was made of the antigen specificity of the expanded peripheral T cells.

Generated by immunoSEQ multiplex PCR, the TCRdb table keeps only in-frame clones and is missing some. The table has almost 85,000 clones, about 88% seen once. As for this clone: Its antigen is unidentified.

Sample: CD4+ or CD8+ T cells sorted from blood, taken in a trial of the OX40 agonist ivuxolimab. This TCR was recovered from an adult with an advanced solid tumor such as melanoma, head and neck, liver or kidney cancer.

In nucleotides, the CDR3 is TGTGCCAGCAGCGCCTCTCAGGGGTTGGGCGAGACCCAGTACTTC. This gives the protein CASSASQGLGETQYF. This chain links TRBV7-9 with TRBJ2-5; a weak D match, TRBD1 (6 bases). This CDR3 has 15 amino acids. Germline assignment: CDR1 SEHNR and CDR2 FQNEAQ (reference sequence). Between the trimmed V and J ends, which lost 5 bases and 5 bases, there was a span of 18 bases.